The TCR delta chain described here comes from a study of gamma-delta T cells after stem cell transplantation. TCRdb re-called the RT-PCR reads through CATT. The sample contains thousands of delta-chain clones, 0.95% to 1.5% of which appear only once. The length of the CDR3 is 20 residues. Germline-derived CDR1 and CDR2 are GEAIGNYY and EKD. The V gene end was trimmed by 3 bases and the J gene end by 1 base; junction bases not matched to a gene: 20. Details on this clone: The protein that TCRdb holds for this DNA derives from a much larger clone and differs from the translated DNA at residue 14, which likely indicates a read error; the protein shown here is translated from the DNA.

The sequence came from a human donor. It is not recorded whose cells these are; they may come from a transplant donor. The genes are TRDV2 and TRDJ1; 9 nucleotides line up with TRDD3. Sequenced material: gamma-delta T cells. The CDR3 loop reads CACDPLVATGGESCTDKLIF. Here the CDR3 DNA reads TGTGCCTGTGACCCCTTAGTTGCTACTGGGGGAGAATCGTGCACCGATAAACTCATCTTT.